Below are 30 T cell receptor beta chains sequenced from a single sample in a study of graft-versus-host responses after intestinal transplantation. No cognate antigen is known for these TCRs. Sequencing used immunoSEQ multiplex PCR; TCRdb keeps in-frame clones, though not all of them. The sample holds about 86,000 clones, about 87% seen once. The sample in question was unstimulated CD4+ T cells sorted from spleen or lymph node cells, obtained before transplant. Receptors were obtained from a human donor who was the organ donor for an intestinal transplant.

The chain combines TRBV19 with TRBJ1-5; TRBD1 aligns across 9 bases. CDR1 is LNHDA and CDR2 is SQIVND in the germline V gene (reference sequence). The CDR3 has 15 residues. Trimming at V came to 4 bases and at J to 3 bases, leaving 4 bases not matched to a gene. CDR3 nucleotides: TGTGCCAGTAGTACCGACAGGGGGTCCAATCAGCCCCAGCATTTT. Residues: CASSTDRGSNQPQHF.

The rearrangement links TRBV9 to TRBJ2-3; 11 nucleotides align to TRBD2. Germline V gene lookup returns CDR1 SGDLS and CDR2 YYNGEE. V was pared by 0 bases and J by 5 bases, with 5 bases of the junction left unmatched. This CDR3 spans 16 amino acids. The CDR3 loop reads CASSVGLAGGEDTQYF. DNA for the CDR3: TGTGCCAGCAGCGTAGGTCTAGCGGGAGGAGAAGATACGCAGTATTTT.

The CDR3 region is CASSLPGTSGGAKETQYF. CDR3 DNA: TGCGCCAGCAGCCTCCCAGGGACTAGCGGGGGGGCGAAAGAGACCCAGTACTTC. This chain connects TRBV4-1 to TRBJ2-5, with 16 bases aligning to TRBD2. Germline V gene sequence: CDR1 MGHRA, CDR2 YSYEKL. Trimming cost V 4 bases and J 3 bases; bases outside gene matches: 8. The length of the CDR3 is 18 residues.

The V and J genes are TRBV18 and TRBJ2-6; D unresolved. Between the trimmed V and J ends, which lost 6 bases and 0 bases, there was a span of 12 bases. There are 16 residues in the CDR3. Looked up from germline, CDR1 is KGHSH and CDR2 is LQKENI. CDR3: CASSSTYRSGANVLTF. The CDR3 nucleotides read TGTGCCAGCTCGTCGACATATCGCTCTGGGGCCAACGTCCTGACTTTC.

The chain uses TRBV7-9 and TRBJ2-7, with D perhaps matching TRBD2 (6 bases). The CDR3 runs 14 residues. The V end lost 4 bases, the J end lost 1 base, and 11 bases lay between the germline ends. CDR1 and CDR2 from the germline V gene are SEHNR and FQNEAQ (reference sequence). In nucleotides, the CDR3 is TGTGCCAGCAGCTCCGGGAGACCTTCCTACGAGCAGTACTTC. The encoded protein is CASSSGRPSYEQYF.

The chain is built from TRBV7-2 and TRBJ1-5; no definite D call. The germline gives CDR1 SGHTA, CDR2 FQGNSA. V lost 4 bases to trimming and J lost 7 bases, with 14 bases between them. The CDR3 extends over 14 amino acids. The chain's CDR3 is CASSYAGRRQPQHF. The CDR3 DNA reads as TGTGCCAGCAGCTACGCGGGTAGGCGCCAGCCCCAGCATTTT. The complete variable domain, with remaining parts taken from reference TRBV7-2 and TRBJ1-5, reads GAGVSQSPSNKVTEKGKDVELRCDPISGHTALYWYRQSLGQGLEFLIYFQGNSAPDKSGLPSDRFSAERTGGSVSTLTIQRTQQEDSAVYLCASSYAGRRQPQHFGDGTRLSIL.

This rearrangement joins TRBV6-1 to TRBJ1-6; D is undetermined. V lost 3 bases to trimming and J lost 10 bases, with 22 bases between them. The CDR3 contains 17 residues. In germline, CDR1 is MNHNS, CDR2 SASEGT. CDR3 sequence reads: CASSDLGRPLYYSPLHF. The CDR3 region has the DNA TGTGCCAGCAGTGACTTGGGCAGGCCCCTATATTACTCACCCCTCCACTTT.

This clone was detected once. The rearrangement uses TRBV12-5 and TRBJ2-3; TRBD2 might be the D (5 bases). CDR1 is LGHNT and CDR2 is FRNRAP in the germline V gene. The length of the CDR3 is 16 residues. The V gene lost 7 bases and the J gene lost 1 base, with 18 bases spanning the gap. CDR3 in amino acids: CASARIGRGRTDTQYF. CDR3 nucleotides: TGTGCTAGTGCCCGAATCGGTCGCGGGCGCACAGATACGCAGTATTTT.

This clone came up a few times. The chain carries TRBV30 and TRBJ2-7; weak D call: TRBD2 (5 bases). The CDR3 length is 14 residues. Germline CDR1 reads GTSNPN; CDR2 reads SVGIG (reference sequence). V was trimmed by 0 bases and J by 0 bases, leaving 9 bases between them. The CDR3 DNA follows: TGTGCCTGGAGTGTAATGGGGAGCTCCTACGAGCAGTACTTC. Translating it yields CAWSVMGSSYEQYF.

CDR3 in DNA: TGTGCCAGCAGTGGTGATTTGGGCTCACCCCTCCACTTT. It yields the protein CASSGDLGSPLHF. The chain links TRBV25-1 to TRBJ1-6, with no clear D. Germline V gene sequence: CDR1 MGHDK, CDR2 SYGVNS. Trimming removed 4 bases at V and 10 bases at J, with 11 bases between. The CDR3 contains 13 residues.

The chain uses TRBV10-3 and TRBJ1-2, with a tentative D call TRBD1 (6 bases). CDR1 and CDR2 from the germline V gene are ENHRY and SYGVKD. V dropped 2 bases and J dropped 8 bases, with 9 bases sitting between them. The CDR3 loop spans 12 amino acids. In nucleotides, the CDR3 is TGTGCCATCAGTGAGAGGGGGTACGGCTACACCTTC. It translates to CAISERGYGYTF.

The chain carries TRBV11-1 and TRBJ2-5, with TRBD2 identical over 9 bases. Trimming removed 6 bases from V and 0 bases from J; junction bases left unmatched: 5. CDR1 and CDR2 (germline): SGHAT, FQDESV (reference sequence). The CDR3 is 15 residues long. The CDR3 nucleotides read TGTGCCAGCAGTCGCGGGAGGGGGTACCAAGAGACCCAGTACTTC. Amino acids: CASSRGRGYQETQYF. Filled out from reference TRBV11-1 and TRBJ2-5, the complete variable domain reads EAEVAQSPRYKITEKSQAVAFWCDPISGHATLYWYRQILGQGPELLVQFQDESVVDDSQLPKDRFSAERLKGVDSTLKIQPAELGDSAMYLCASSRGRGYQETQYFGPGTRLLVL.

V is TRBV19 and J is TRBJ1-2, with D possibly TRBD1 on 6 matching bases. Trimming removed 3 bases at V and 5 bases at J, with 22 bases between. The CDR3 is 17 residues long. In germline, CDR1 is LNHDA, CDR2 SQIVND (reference sequence). In nucleotides, the CDR3 is TGTGCCAGTAGTATTCGAGGCAGGACCGCAGGGGAATATGGCTACACCTTC. Protein product: CASSIRGRTAGEYGYTF.

The chain links TRBV10-3 to TRBJ2-7, with D possibly being TRBD1 (8 bases). This CDR3 comprises 15 residues. Trimming shortened V by 10 bases and J by 3 bases, and 22 bases separated the two germline ends. Germline assignment: CDR1 ENHRY and CDR2 SYGVKD. DNA for the CDR3: TGTGCCAGCGGGAGCGAGGACAGGGTACTCTACGAGCAGTACTTC. This translates into CASGSEDRVLYEQYF.

The chain couples TRBV11-3 to TRBJ1-2, with D tentatively TRBD1 (5 bases). CDR1 and CDR2 from the germline V gene are SGHNT and YENEEA. This CDR3 has 13 amino acids. The ends were cut back, 4 bases at V and 4 bases at J, with 10 bases in the middle. For the CDR3, the DNA is TGTGCCAGCAGCTCGAGGCAGGGCTATGGCTACACCTTC. Translated, it gives CASSSRQGYGYTF.

This rearrangement joins TRBV5-1 to TRBJ2-7; 11 bases agree with TRBD2. V shed 4 bases and J 3 bases; nucleotides not matched to a gene: 9. CDR1 and CDR2 from the germline V gene are SGHRS and YFSETQ. The CDR3 extends over 16 amino acids. CDR3 sequence reads: CASSPTSGGGSYEQYF. The DNA of the CDR3 is TGCGCCAGCAGCCCAACTAGCGGGGGCGGGAGCTACGAGCAGTACTTC. Filled out from reference TRBV5-1 and TRBJ2-7, the complete variable domain reads KAGVTQTPRYLIKTRGQQVTLSCSPISGHRSVSWYQQTPGQGLQFLFEYFSETQRNKGNFPGRFSGRQFSNSRSEMNVSTLELGDSALYLCASSPTSGGGSYEQYFGPGTRLTVT.

The chain recombines TRBV5-8 with TRBJ2-3; 9 bases line up with TRBD2. The CDR3 runs 18 residues. V was pared by 2 bases and J by 0 bases, with 10 bases of the junction left unmatched. CDR1 is SGHTS, CDR2 YDEGEE, per germline. DNA of the CDR3: TGTGCCAGCAGCTTTTTTTTTGGGGGACTAGCCAGCACAGATACGCAGTATTTT. The encoded protein is CASSFFFGGLASTDTQYF.

V gene TRBV5-1 combines with J gene TRBJ2-1, with 7 positions matching TRBD1. Germline values: CDR1 SGHRS, CDR2 YFSETQ. Losses at the gene ends were 4 bases for V and 10 bases for J; bases not matched to a gene: 5. This CDR3 contains 12 residues. CDR3 bases: TGCGCCAGCAGCCGGCAGGGGGACGAGCAGTTCTTC. As protein: CASSRQGDEQFF.

The rearrangement joins TRBV2 to TRBJ2-3; 8 bases line up with TRBD2. Germline CDR1 and CDR2: SNHLY and FYNNEI. The CDR3 has 15 residues. The V and J ends lost 6 bases and 1 base, in that order; junction bases with no gene match: 6. This chain's CDR3 is CASSSLTSGTDTQYF. The CDR3 nucleotides read TGTGCCAGCAGCAGCTTGACTAGCGGCACAGATACGCAGTATTTT.

The J gene is TRBJ2-1, the V gene TRBV18; 14 nucleotides line up with TRBD2. Germline-derived CDR1 and CDR2 are KGHSH and LQKENI. The V segment lost 3 bases and the J segment 9 bases; nucleotides outside the gene matches: 13. The CDR3 loop spans 18 amino acids. Here the CDR3 reads CASSPQTPGLAGVFEQFF. CDR3 DNA: TGTGCCAGCTCACCCCAGACTCCGGGACTAGCGGGAGTTTTTGAGCAGTTCTTC.

The chain uses TRBV7-3 and TRBJ1-2; 10 nucleotides match TRBD1. The CDR3 extends over 15 amino acids. The V gene end was trimmed by 0 bases and the J gene end by 6 bases; junction bases not matched to a gene: 4. From germline, CDR1 is SGHTA and CDR2 FQGTGA. CDR3 region: CASSLTGQGMDGYTF. CDR3 coding DNA: TGTGCCAGCAGCTTAACGGGACAGGGGATGGATGGCTACACCTTC.

This clone was seen a few times. V usage is TRBV6-5 and J usage is TRBJ2-7; unclear D gene. This CDR3 spans 14 amino acids. V was pared by 3 bases and J by 0 bases, with 9 bases between. Per the germline V gene, CDR1 is MNHEY and CDR2 is SVGAGI. CDR3 region: CASSYSGYSYEQYF. In nucleotides, the CDR3 is TGTGCCAGCAGTTATTCCGGGTACTCCTACGAGCAGTACTTC.

The chain is built from TRBV30 and TRBJ1-6; 9 bases are shared with TRBD1. CDR1 and CDR2 from the germline V gene are GTSNPN and SVGIG (reference sequence). V dropped 4 bases and J dropped 8; count of bases not matched to a gene: 9. There are 15 residues in the CDR3. CDR3 sequence (DNA): TGTGCCTGGATTGAGATAGGGACAGGGTATTCACCCCTCCACTTT. Its translation: CAWIEIGTGYSPLHF.

The chain recombines TRBV7-5 with TRBJ2-7; the table's TRBD1 call for D was not verified on the DNA. TRBV7-5 is an annotated pseudogene. This CDR3 contains 14 residues. The CDR3 DNA follows: TGTGCCAGAAGCTTAGGGACAGACTATTACGAGCAGTACTTC. Translating it yields CARSLGTDYYEQYF.

This clone appeared a few times. The chain combines TRBV5-4 with TRBJ2-1, with 10 bases aligning to TRBD2. The CDR3 has 15 amino acids. Trimming removed 5 bases from V and 5 bases from J; junction bases left unmatched: 7. Germline loops: CDR1 SGHNT, CDR2 YYREEE (reference sequence). The CDR3 DNA reads as TGTGCCAGCAGACAAACTAGCGGGGTCCACAATGAGCAGTTCTTC. Amino acids: CASRQTSGVHNEQFF. The full variable domain, in which reference TRBV5-4 and TRBJ2-1 provide the parts outside the CDR3, is ETGVTQSPTHLIKTRGQQVTLRCSSQSGHNTVSWYQQALGQGPQFIFQYYREEENGRGNFPPRFSGLQFPNYSSELNVNALELDDSALYLCASRQTSGVHNEQFFGPGTRLTVL.

The chain employs TRBV27 and TRBJ2-3; D gene uncertain. V was shortened by 5 bases and J by 0 bases, with 18 bases between the two germline ends. This CDR3 contains 17 residues. CDR1 is MNHEY, CDR2 SMNVEV, per germline (reference sequence). CDR3 sequence (DNA): TGTGCCAGCAGTCTGTTAGCCCTTTCCTCTAGCACAGATACGCAGTATTTT. Protein product: CASSLLALSSSTDTQYF.

J is TRBJ1-1 and V is TRBV9; 12 nucleotides line up with TRBD1. Germline V gene lookup returns CDR1 SGDLS and CDR2 YYNGEE. The CDR3 is 17 amino acids. J was trimmed by 1 base and V by 3 bases; bases with no gene match: 7. Here the CDR3 reads CASSAVPGQGANTEAFF. The CDR3 coding sequence is TGTGCCAGCAGCGCAGTCCCGGGACAGGGGGCGAACACTGAAGCTTTCTTT.

The V call is TRBV13, the J call TRBJ2-1; no clear D. Between the trimmed V and J ends, which lost 5 bases and 6 bases, there was a span of 5 bases. In germline, CDR1 is PRHDT, CDR2 FYEKMQ (reference sequence). This CDR3 is built from 11 residues. CDR3 protein: CASSLRNEQFF. CDR3 nucleotides: TGTGCCAGCAGCCTACGCAATGAGCAGTTCTTC.

The V call is TRBV5-4, the J call TRBJ1-1, with TRBD1 matching over 7 bases. The CDR3 has 15 residues. V shed 5 bases, J shed 5 bases, and the junction held 12 bases outside the gene matches. Germline assignment: CDR1 SGHNT and CDR2 YYREEE (reference sequence). The CDR3 nucleotides read TGTGCCAGCAGGCAAGAGGGGGCAGGGCGGACTGAAGCTTTCTTT. Translated, it gives CASRQEGAGRTEAFF.

This clone showed up just a few times. The chain joins TRBV29-1 to TRBJ2-7, with D possibly being TRBD1 (5 bases). V shed 4 bases and J shed 2 bases, with 9 bases lying between them. Germline V gives CDR1 SQVTM, CDR2 ANQGSEA. There are 12 residues in the CDR3. The CDR3 is CSVAPGTYEQYF. The CDR3 bases are TGCAGCGTTGCCCCAGGGACCTACGAGCAGTACTTC.